This T cell receptor beta chain was obtained from a study of blood T cell repertoires in COVID-19. Across the whole study: The United States, Italy and Spain supplied acute and convalescent COVID-19 samples. T cells, B-cell-depleted T cells, or PBMCs provided the cDNA or gDNA that served as material.

The V and J ends lost 5 bases and 5 bases, in that order; junction bases with no gene match: 9. The CDR3 covers 16 residues. Germline V lookup: CDR1 LNHDA, CDR2 SQIVND (reference sequence). Original processing notes: Estimation of nucleated cell counts relied on the amplification of reference gene primers. The protocol was immunoSEQ multiplex PCR, while the TCRdb copy is restricted to in-frame clones and leaves out a portion. From that table come the V and J calls and clone size; the DNA was used to work out D and trimming. The sample comprises hundreds of thousands of clones, around four fifths of which are singletons, and around 2% rests with the top ten. This clone has a handful of counts.

The source is a woman of 80 years or more with acute or convalescent COVID-19. Sequencing was performed on peripheral blood. The chain combines TRBV19 with TRBJ1-2; 12 nucleotides agree with TRBD1. The CDR3 nucleotides read TGTGCCAGTAGTGTCAGAGGGACAGGGGGCAGTTATGGCTACACCTTC. It is translated as CASSVRGTGGSYGYTF.